The present entry profiles one TCR beta chain with its context. Only one count was recorded for this clonotype. The antigen this receptor binds is unknown. No qualities accompany the bases; no much larger clone lies one base away. This specimen belongs to a study of post-analysis software for immune sequencing data (dated by TCRdb to the mid-2010s). For the study in its entirety: Recorded disease courses included relapsing-remitting, secondary progressive and progressive-relapsing multiple sclerosis, with some patients lacking subtype annotation. The patient repertoires were set against around ten previously published healthy control repertoires from donors whose ages ranged from roughly 6 to 27 years. A subset of samples was prepared in parallel using single-end sample barcoding, then pooled and co-amplified after Illumina adapter ligation.

To demonstrate the VDJtools post-analysis software, the study profiled TCR beta repertoires from the peripheral blood of about 13 young patients with multiple sclerosis. The multiple sclerosis patients were children and adolescents ranging in age from roughly 6 to 16 years. Overall study outcomes, separate from this receptor: The control group was slightly older than the multiple sclerosis patient group. Significantly higher frequencies in patients than in controls were found for a handful of TRBV segments, including TRBV5-6, TRBV5-1 and TRBV20-1. Direct clustering with F measure showed strong co-clustering of samples prepared in the same batch, prompting a batch-effect correction. Multiple sclerosis patients had significantly lower normalized Chao1 diversity than controls, a result that suggests substantial peripheral T-cell clonal expansion.

The library was made by PCR. This sample was sequenced with an Illumina HiSeq 2500. To reduce PCR and sequencing biases, unique molecular identifiers were built into the TCR beta cDNA libraries. Roughly 500,000 cDNA molecules were obtained for every 1 to 10 million input T cells, so each molecule roughly corresponded to one T cell. The patient libraries were prepared and sequenced with the same protocol used for the earlier healthy control dataset. Within a given batch, samples were prepared together, multiplexed and sequenced on the same HiSeq lane. Regarding the original processing steps: MIGEC was used to process the raw barcoded reads, and molecular identifier groups with only a single read were discarded before consensus assembly and CDR3 extraction. VDJtools was used for post-analysis of the clonotype tables, with diversity normalized by down-sampling every dataset to the smallest sample size. Repertoire overlap clustering matched CDR3 amino acid but not nucleotide sequences to correct batch-related cross-sample contamination. TCRdb cleaned the public reads at Q25 with fastp, built clones with MiXCR and kept in-frame beta chains. One record per CDR3 amino acid sequence lists the most common genes and DNA. None of the V and J calls come from the authors' own analysis; TCRdb made them. The sample includes some 500,000 distinct CDR3 sequences, with roughly 45% observed a single time. The ten largest clonotypes hold around 10% of the sample.

V is pruned by 1 base and J by 8 bases, leaving 10 bases of the junction without a gene match. Taken from cysteine to phenylalanine, the CDR3 has 19 residues. Here the CDR3 DNA is all that survives: 57 bases in frame from base 1. The germline V gene specifies KGHDR as CDR1 and SFDVKD as CDR2. The sample comprised blood. The chain is encoded by TRBV24-1 joined to TRBJ2-1; TRBD2 aligns with 16 central bases. The sequence came from a girl under 18 with multiple sclerosis. In nucleotides, the sequence is TGTGCCACCAGTGATTTCAAGAGGGCGGGACTAGCGGGAGGGGATGAGCAGTTCTTC. Translated, this gives CATSDFKRAGLAGGDEQFF.